These T cell receptor beta chains were read from a single sample in a study of blood T cells in healthy people across ages. TCRdb re-called the 5' RACE reads through MiXCR, storing one row per CDR3 protein. The table includes more than 750,000 distinct CDR3 sequences, 25% to 30% detected once. These records were also assigned to another study, of T cells of mothers and their children.

The sample was blood. These receptor sequences come from a woman aged 40 to 50 in good health. CDR3s include the opening cysteine and the closing phenylalanine or tryptophan. The order of the fields is D gene, V gene, clone size, J gene, CDR3 protein, CDR3 DNA. D genes are given only for firm matches. The listing skips clone size in some rows; elsewhere it reads once, few, many or a size class.

-	TRBV20-1	-	TRBJ2-1	CSASRELHNEQFF	TGCAGTGCTAGCAGGGAACTCCACAATGAGCAGTTCTTC
TRBD1	TRBV7-6	few	TRBJ1-4	CASSLNPTGTTNEKLFF	TGTGCCAGCAGCTTAAACCCGACAGGGACAACTAATGAAAAACTGTTTTTT
-	TRBV5-5	once	TRBJ1-5	CASSSSYTLSNQPQHF	TGTGCCAGCAGCTCCTCTTATACCCTTAGCAATCAGCCCCAGCATTTT
TRBD2	TRBV19	-	TRBJ2-5	CASSITPRGGSQETQYF	TGTGCCAGTAGTATAACCCCGCGCGGGGGTTCTCAAGAGACCCAGTACTTC
-	TRBV20-1	-	TRBJ2-2	CSARLFQGTGELFF	TGCAGTGCTAGGCTTTTCCAGGGGACCGGGGAGCTGTTTTTT
TRBD1	TRBV9	-	TRBJ2-5	CASSVEDRSYDNEQYF	TGTGCCAGCAGCGTAGAGGACAGGTCGTACGACAATGAGCAGTACTTC
TRBD2	TRBV5-1	many	TRBJ2-5	CASSPGTSVGETQYF	TGCGCCAGCAGCCCCGGGACTAGCGTGGGAGAGACCCAGTACTTC
TRBD1	TRBV5-1	many	TRBJ2-7	CASSNRGLSYEQYF	TGCGCCAGCAGCAACAGGGGGCTGTCCTACGAGCAGTACTTC
TRBD2	TRBV15	-	TRBJ2-1	CATSGEGGPFDEQFF	TGTGCCACCAGCGGGGAGGGAGGGCCCTTCGATGAGCAGTTCTTC
-	TRBV15	-	TRBJ2-1	CATSRDRGVRYEQFF	TGTGCCACCAGCAGAGACAGGGGGGTCCGTTATGAGCAGTTCTTC
-	TRBV28	-	TRBJ1-2	CASSFIQAARGGYGYTF	TGTGCCAGCAGCTTTATTCAGGCCGCGAGGGGCGGCTATGGCTACACCTTC
-	TRBV28	few	TRBJ1-1	CASRPLDRIAFF	TGTGCCAGCAGGCCCCTGGACAGAATAGCTTTCTTT
TRBD1	TRBV18	many	TRBJ1-2	CASSLGQGASYGYTF	TGTGCCAGCAGTCTCGGACAGGGGGCCAGCTATGGCTACACCTTC
-	TRBV6-2/TRBV6-3	many	TRBJ1-2	CASSYWRGYTF	TGTGCCAGCAGTTACTGGCGTGGCTACACCTTC
-	TRBV21-1	-	TRBJ2-1	CASIPTGRLLYNEQFF	TGTGCCAGCATACCTACCGGGAGACTCCTCTACAATGAGCAGTTCTTC
-	TRBV19	few	TRBJ1-1	CASSIGLGSNTEAFF	TGTGCCAGTAGTATAGGTCTGGGTTCGAACACTGAAGCTTTCTTT
-	TRBV9	many	TRBJ2-7	CASSVDDIYEQYF	TGTGCCAGCAGCGTAGATGATATCTACGAGCAGTACTTC
-	TRBV6-6	few	TRBJ2-1	CASTPGGSGNEQFF	TGTGCCAGCACTCCCGGGGGCAGTGGAAATGAGCAGTTCTTC
-	TRBV7-2	many	TRBJ2-7	CASSRDFSYEQYF	TGTGCCAGCAGCCGGGACTTTTCCTACGAGCAGTACTTC
-	TRBV6-1	many	TRBJ1-2	CASSETAEVGYTF	TGTGCCAGCAGTGAGACAGCGGAAGTTGGCTACACCTTC
-	TRBV29-1	once	TRBJ2-3	CSVAGAGRGEGTQYF	TGCAGCGTTGCGGGTGCTGGTAGGGGTGAGGGTACGCAGTATTTT
-	TRBV19	-	TRBJ2-1	CASSIEDYNEQFF	TGTGCCAGTAGTATAGAAGATTACAATGAGCAGTTCTTC